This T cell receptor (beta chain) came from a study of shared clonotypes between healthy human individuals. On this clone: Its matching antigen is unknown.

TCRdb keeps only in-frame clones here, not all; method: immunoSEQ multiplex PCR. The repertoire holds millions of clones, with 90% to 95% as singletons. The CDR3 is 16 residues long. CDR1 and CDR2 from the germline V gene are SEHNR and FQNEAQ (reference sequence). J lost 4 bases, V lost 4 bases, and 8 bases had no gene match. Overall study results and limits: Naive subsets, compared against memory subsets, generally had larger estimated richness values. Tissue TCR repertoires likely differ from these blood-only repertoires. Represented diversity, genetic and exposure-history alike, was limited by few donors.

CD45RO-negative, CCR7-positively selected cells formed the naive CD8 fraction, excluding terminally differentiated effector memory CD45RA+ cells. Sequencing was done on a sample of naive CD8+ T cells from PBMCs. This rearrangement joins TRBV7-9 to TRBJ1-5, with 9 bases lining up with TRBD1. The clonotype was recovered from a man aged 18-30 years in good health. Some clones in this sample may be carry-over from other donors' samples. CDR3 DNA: TGTGCCAGCAGCTCTACGGTCGGGACAGGGAATCAGCCCCAGCATTTT. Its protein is CASSSTVGTGNQPQHF. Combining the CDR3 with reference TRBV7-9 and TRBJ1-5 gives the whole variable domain DTGVSQNPRHKITKRGQNVTFRCDPISEHNRLYWYRQTLGQGPEFLTYFQNEAQLEKSRLLSDRFSAERPKGSFSTLEIQRTEQGDSAMYLCASSSTVGTGNQPQHFGDGTRLSIL.